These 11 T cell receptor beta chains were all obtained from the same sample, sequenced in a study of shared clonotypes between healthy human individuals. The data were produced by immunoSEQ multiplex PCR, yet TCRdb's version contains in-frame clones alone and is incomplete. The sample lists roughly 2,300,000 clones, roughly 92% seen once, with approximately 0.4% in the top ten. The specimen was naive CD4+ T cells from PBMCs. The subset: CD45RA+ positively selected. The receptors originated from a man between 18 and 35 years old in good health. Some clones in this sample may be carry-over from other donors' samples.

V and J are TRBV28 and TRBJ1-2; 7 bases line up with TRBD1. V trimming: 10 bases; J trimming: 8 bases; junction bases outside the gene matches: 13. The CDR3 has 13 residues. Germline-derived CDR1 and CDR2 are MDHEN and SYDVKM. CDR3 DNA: TGTGCCACCTCTAGGGGGCGAGTAGGAGGCTACACCTTC. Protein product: CATSRGRVGGYTF.

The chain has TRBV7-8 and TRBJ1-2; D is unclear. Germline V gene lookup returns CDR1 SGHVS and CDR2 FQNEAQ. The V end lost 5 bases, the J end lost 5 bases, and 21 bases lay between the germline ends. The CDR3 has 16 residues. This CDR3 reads CASSVSRRVGEYGYTF. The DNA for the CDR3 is TGTGCCAGCAGCGTTAGTCGGAGGGTTGGGGAATATGGCTACACCTTC.

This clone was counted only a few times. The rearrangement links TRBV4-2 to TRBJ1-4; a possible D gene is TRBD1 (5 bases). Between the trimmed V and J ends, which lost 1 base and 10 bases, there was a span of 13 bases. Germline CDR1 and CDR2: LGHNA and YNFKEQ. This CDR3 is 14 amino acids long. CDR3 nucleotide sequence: TGTGCCAGCAGCCAAGGGGGGGAAATGAGAAAACTGTTTTTT. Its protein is CASSQGGEMRKLFF.

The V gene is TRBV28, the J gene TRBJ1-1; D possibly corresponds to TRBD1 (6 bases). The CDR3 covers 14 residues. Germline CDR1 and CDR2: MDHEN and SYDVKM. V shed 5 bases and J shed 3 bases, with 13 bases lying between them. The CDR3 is CASSDWTAYTEAFF. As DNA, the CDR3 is TGTGCCAGCAGTGATTGGACAGCCTACACTGAAGCTTTCTTT. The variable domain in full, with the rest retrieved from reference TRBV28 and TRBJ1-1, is DVKVTQSSRYLVKRTGEKVFLECVQDMDHENMFWYRQDPGLGLRLIYFSYDVKMKEKGDIPEGYSVSREKKERFSLILESASTNQTSMYLCASSDWTAYTEAFFGQGTRLTVV.

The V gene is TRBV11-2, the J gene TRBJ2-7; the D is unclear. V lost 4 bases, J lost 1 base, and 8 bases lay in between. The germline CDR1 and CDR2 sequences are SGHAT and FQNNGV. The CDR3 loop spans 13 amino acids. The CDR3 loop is CASSSDSSYEQYF. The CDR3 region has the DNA TGTGCCAGCAGCTCCGATTCTTCCTACGAGCAGTACTTC.

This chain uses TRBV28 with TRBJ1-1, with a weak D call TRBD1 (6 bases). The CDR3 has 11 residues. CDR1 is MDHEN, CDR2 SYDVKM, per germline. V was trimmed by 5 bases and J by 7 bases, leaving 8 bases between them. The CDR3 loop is CASSTGYEAFF. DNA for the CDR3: TGTGCCAGCAGTACAGGGTATGAAGCTTTCTTT.

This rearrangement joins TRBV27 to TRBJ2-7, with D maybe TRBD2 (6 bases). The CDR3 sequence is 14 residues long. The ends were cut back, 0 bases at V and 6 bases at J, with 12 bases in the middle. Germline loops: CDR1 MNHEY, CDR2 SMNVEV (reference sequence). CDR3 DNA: TGTGCCAGCAGTTTATCGGGGTACGGGGGCGAGCAGTACTTC. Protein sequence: CASSLSGYGGEQYF.

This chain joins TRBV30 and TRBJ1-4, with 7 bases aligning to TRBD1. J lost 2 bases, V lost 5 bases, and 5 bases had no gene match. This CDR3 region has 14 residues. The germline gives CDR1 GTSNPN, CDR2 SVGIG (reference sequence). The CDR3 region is CAWDLQGTNEKLFF. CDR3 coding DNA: TGTGCCTGGGATTTACAGGGGACTAATGAAAAACTGTTTTTT.

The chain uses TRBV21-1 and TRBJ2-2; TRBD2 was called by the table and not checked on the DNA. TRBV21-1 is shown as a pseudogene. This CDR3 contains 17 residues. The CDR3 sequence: CASSKGLSGRNTGELFF. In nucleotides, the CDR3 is TGTGCCAGCAGCAAAGGGTTGAGCGGGAGGAATACCGGGGAGCTGTTTTTT.

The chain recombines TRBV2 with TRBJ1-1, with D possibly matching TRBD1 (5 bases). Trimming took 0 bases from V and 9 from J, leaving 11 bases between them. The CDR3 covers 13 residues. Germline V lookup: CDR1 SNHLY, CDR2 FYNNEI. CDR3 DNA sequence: TGTGCCAGCAGTGAAGCTGGTAAGGGGAAAGCTTTCTTT. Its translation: CASSEAGKGKAFF. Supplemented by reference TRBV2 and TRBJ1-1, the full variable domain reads EPEVTQTPSHQVTQMGQEVILRCVPISNHLYFYWYRQILGQKVEFLVSFYNNEISEKSEIFDDQFSVERPDGSNFTLKIRSTKLEDSAMYFCASSEAGKGKAFFGQGTRLTVV.

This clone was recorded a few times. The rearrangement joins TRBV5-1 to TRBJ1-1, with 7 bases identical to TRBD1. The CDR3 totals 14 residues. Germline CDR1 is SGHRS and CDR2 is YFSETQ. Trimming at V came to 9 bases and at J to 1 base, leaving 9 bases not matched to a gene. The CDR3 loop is CATMETGTNTEAFF. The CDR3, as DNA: TGCGCCACCATGGAGACAGGGACGAACACTGAAGCTTTCTTT.